One and the same sample provided the 30 T cell receptor beta chains below, sequenced in a study of blood T cell repertoires in COVID-19. This table comes from immunoSEQ multiplex PCR, and its TCRdb copy is limited to in-frame clones, with some not included. The sample gives around 150,000 clones, about nine tenths of which show up once; about 4.1% is in the top ten. Sequenced material: peripheral blood. Receptor source: a woman aged 60-75 years with active or convalescent COVID-19.

This chain uses TRBV10-3 with TRBJ1-1; 9 positions agree with TRBD1. Germline V CDR1 and CDR2: ENHRY, SYGVKD. After removal of 7 bases from V and 4 bases from J, the junction contained 10 bases not matched to a gene. The CDR3 covers 15 residues. The CDR3 here is CAITEGTGPPTEAFF. The DNA for the CDR3 is TGTGCCATCACCGAAGGGACAGGGCCCCCCACTGAAGCTTTCTTT.

This rearrangement joins TRBV12-5 to TRBJ2-5; 7 nucleotides align to TRBD2. The CDR3 spans 15 residues. J lost 5 bases, V lost 5 bases, and 11 bases had no gene match. The germline V gene encodes CDR1 LGHNT and CDR2 FRNRAP. The CDR3 loop is CASGTGDFGRETQYF. In DNA form, the CDR3 reads TGTGCTAGTGGTACGGGGGACTTCGGGAGGGAGACCCAGTACTTC.

The rearrangement joins TRBV6-6 to TRBJ1-2, with D perhaps matching TRBD1 (6 bases). CDR3 length: 13 amino acids. CDR1 and CDR2 from the germline V gene are MNHNY and SVGAGI (reference sequence). Trimming left V 5 bases short and J 4 bases short, with 11 bases between. The CDR3 region is CASSNQGSYGYTF. In DNA form, the CDR3 reads TGTGCCAGCAGTAACCAGGGGTCCTATGGCTACACCTTC.

The V gene is TRBV13, the J gene TRBJ1-2; D is perhaps TRBD1 (5 bases). V was clipped by 4 bases and J by 1 base, with 19 bases between them. The CDR3 loop spans 17 amino acids. Looked up from germline, CDR1 is PRHDT and CDR2 is FYEKMQ (reference sequence). The CDR3 is CASSSGHPNTNNYGYTF. The DNA of the CDR3 is TGTGCCAGCAGCTCCGGACACCCCAACACTAATAACTATGGCTACACCTTC. Variable domain in full (rest from reference TRBV13 and TRBJ1-2): AAGVIQSPRHLIKEKRETATLKCYPIPRHDTVYWYQQGPGQDPQFLISFYEKMQSDKGSIPDRFSAQQFSDYHSELNMSSLELGDSALYFCASSSGHPNTNNYGYTFGSGTRLTVV.

The chain employs TRBV6-7 and TRBJ1-5; weak D call: TRBD1 (5 bases). TRBV6-7 is classed as an ORF, of uncertain function. The CDR3 extends over 16 amino acids. V dropped 7 bases and J dropped 3 bases, with 19 bases sitting between them. Here the CDR3 DNA reads TGTGCCAGCATTCACTTCGGACACCTTAACAATCAGCCCCAGCATTTT. It is translated as CASIHFGHLNNQPQHF.

The CDR3 loop is CASSYGGRGNTEAFF. As DNA, the CDR3 is TGTGCCAGCAGTTACGGGGGGAGAGGGAACACTGAAGCTTTCTTT. The chain is built from TRBV6-6 and TRBJ1-1; D possibly corresponds to TRBD1 (5 bases). V gave up 2 bases and J gave up 1 base, with 11 bases separating them. The germline gives CDR1 MNHNY, CDR2 SVGAGI (reference sequence). The CDR3 spans 15 residues.

This rearrangement joins TRBV4-3 to TRBJ1-4, with D perhaps TRBD1 (5 bases). Looked up from germline, CDR1 is LGHNA and CDR2 is YSLEER. V lost 2 bases to trimming and J lost 0 bases, with 10 bases between them. CDR3 length equals 16 residues. This chain's CDR3 is CASSQQYRTTNEKLFF. As DNA, the CDR3 is TGCGCCAGCAGCCAACAATACAGGACAACTAATGAAAAACTGTTTTTT.

V and J are TRBV5-1 and TRBJ1-2; 7 bases are a match to TRBD1. The V gene end was trimmed by 7 bases and the J gene end by 0 bases; junction bases not matched to a gene: 3. The CDR3 contains 13 residues. Germline V gene lookup returns CDR1 SGHRS and CDR2 YFSETQ. The CDR3 nucleotides are TGCGCCAGCGCTGGGACAGCTAACTATGGCTACACCTTC. The encoded protein is CASAGTANYGYTF.

The J gene is TRBJ2-3, the V gene TRBV18; D might be TRBD2 (6 bases). CDR1 KGHSH and CDR2 LQKENI come from the germline V gene. Trimming took 3 bases from V and 0 from J, leaving 10 bases between them. The CDR3 runs to 15 residues. This CDR3 reads CASSPTGTSTDTQYF. The CDR3 DNA reads as TGTGCCAGCTCACCTACGGGGACTAGCACAGATACGCAGTATTTT. Looking up the rest from reference TRBV18 and TRBJ2-3 gives the full variable domain: NAGVMQNPRHLVRRRGQEARLRCSPMKGHSHVYWYRQLPEEGLKFMVYLQKENIIDESGMPKERFSAEFPKEGPSILRIQQVVRGDSAAYFCASSPTGTSTDTQYFGPGTRLTVL.

The chain has TRBV3-1 (or the pseudogene TRBV3-2) and TRBJ2-3; 10 nucleotides line up with TRBD2. The CDR3 loop spans 16 amino acids. The V gene end was trimmed by 0 bases and the J gene end by 5 bases; junction bases not matched to a gene: 5. CDR1 and CDR2 (germline): LGHDT, YNNKEL (reference sequence). The CDR3 region has the DNA TGTGCCAGCAGCCAAGATCCGAGCGGGGGGGTAGATACGCAGTATTTT. Translating gives CASSQDPSGGVDTQYF.

A note on this clone: At one boundary the junction diverges from the germline segment, which might be a read error. The genes are TRBV4-3 and TRBJ2-1, with 9 bases aligning to TRBD1. CDR1 LGHNA and CDR2 YSLEER come from the germline V gene. This CDR3 spans 17 amino acids. The CDR3 sequence is CASSQEILLTGGEPPLF. CDR3 DNA sequence: TGCGCCAGCAGCCAAGAGATCCTCCTGACAGGGGGAGAACCCCCCCTCTTC.

This clone appeared a single time. This rearrangement joins TRBV10-3 to TRBJ2-7; 9 nucleotides match TRBD1. V trimming: 5 bases; J trimming: 1 base; junction bases outside the gene matches: 9. This CDR3 has 16 amino acids. CDR1 and CDR2 from the germline V gene are ENHRY and SYGVKD. Here the CDR3 DNA reads TGTGCCATCAGTTCGGACCAGGACAGGGGATCCTACGAGCAGTACTTC. Protein sequence: CAISSDQDRGSYEQYF.

This clone was detected once. The chain recombines TRBV27 with TRBJ1-1, with TRBD1 matching over 9 bases. Germline V CDR1 and CDR2: MNHEY, SMNVEV (reference sequence). This CDR3 comprises 14 residues. V was clipped by 5 bases and J by 1 base; unmatched bases: 2. The CDR3: CASSAQGANTEAFF. CDR3 nucleotide sequence: TGTGCCAGCAGTGCACAGGGGGCGAACACTGAAGCTTTCTTT.

The chain links TRBV7-9 to TRBJ1-2; D might be TRBD1 (6 bases). CDR1 and CDR2 (germline): SEHNR, FQNEAQ (reference sequence). V lost 2 bases and J 5 bases, leaving 15 bases between the germline ends. The CDR3 runs to 15 residues. The CDR3 sequence: CASSLIRGAEYGYTF. The DNA for the CDR3 is TGTGCCAGCAGCTTAATCAGGGGTGCTGAGTATGGCTACACCTTC. The full variable domain, rest sourced from reference TRBV7-9 and TRBJ1-2, is DTGVSQNPRHKITKRGQNVTFRCDPISEHNRLYWYRQTLGQGPEFLTYFQNEAQLEKSRLLSDRFSAERPKGSFSTLEIQRTEQGDSAMYLCASSLIRGAEYGYTFGSGTRLTVV.

This chain connects TRBV6-1 to TRBJ1-5; D is unresolved. V was pared by 2 bases and J by 0 bases, with 8 bases between. This CDR3 is 15 amino acids long. Germline V gene data show CDR1 as MNHNS and CDR2 as SASEGT. In DNA, the CDR3 is TGTGCCAGCAGTGAAAACAGTTATAGCAATCAGCCCCAGCATTTT. Protein product: CASSENSYSNQPQHF.

The chain links TRBV19 to TRBJ1-2; tentatively, D is TRBD1 (5 bases). The V end lost 2 bases, the J end lost 4 bases, and 11 bases lay between the germline ends. The germline CDR1 and CDR2 sequences are LNHDA and SQIVND (reference sequence). The CDR3 sequence is 14 residues long. The CDR3 DNA sequence: TGTGCCAGTAGTATACAGGGAGGTGGCTATGGCTACACCTTC. Its protein is CASSIQGGGYGYTF.

This clone was counted between two and nine times. The chain uses TRBV10-3 and TRBJ2-3; 10 bases line up with TRBD2. Germline assignment: CDR1 ENHRY and CDR2 SYGVKD. The CDR3 consists of 18 residues. The V gene end was trimmed by 0 bases and the J gene end by 2 bases; junction bases not matched to a gene: 8. CDR3 bases: TGTGCCATCAGTGAGTCGAAAGTAGCGGGGGGCCTCACAGATACGCAGTATTTT. Protein sequence: CAISESKVAGGLTDTQYF.

The table lists this clone with a few counts. CDR3 region: CASSQLSANTGELFF. CDR3 DNA sequence: TGCGCCAGCAGCCAATTGAGCGCGAACACCGGGGAGCTGTTTTTT. The J gene is TRBJ2-2, the V gene TRBV4-3; D gene uncertain. In germline, CDR1 is LGHNA, CDR2 YSLEER. The CDR3 covers 15 residues. With 2 bases removed from V and 0 bases from J, the gap between germline ends came to 7 bases.

V and J are TRBV27 and TRBJ1-2, with 8 bases fitting TRBD1. The CDR3 length is 17 residues. V lost 2 bases and J lost 9; bases outside the gene matches: 17. CDR1 is MNHEY, CDR2 SMNVEV, per germline (reference sequence). CDR3 amino acids: CASSLLGQGDGALSYTF. The CDR3 bases are TGTGCCAGCAGTTTACTCGGACAGGGAGACGGAGCTCTTAGCTACACCTTC.

The chain combines TRBV18 with TRBJ1-5, with TRBD1 as a possible D gene (6 bases). Trimming stripped 2 bases from V and 0 bases from J, with 11 bases between. The CDR3 is 16 residues long. Germline CDR1 is KGHSH and CDR2 is LQKENI. CDR3 coding DNA: TGTGCCAGCTCACCAGCCGGGGGGGCTAGCAATCAGCCCCAGCATTTT. It translates to CASSPAGGASNQPQHF.

Turning to this clone: As the CDR3 is not closed by the conserved phenylalanine or tryptophan, this likely results from a read error. The DNA is left out, because the CDR3 cannot be placed on it with certainty; the CDR3 is given as TCRdb lists it. This chain uses TRBV7-2 with TRBJ1-1; TRBD1 is the table's D call and was not checked against the DNA. Germline V gene sequence: CDR1 SGHTA, CDR2 FQGNSA. The CDR3 is 9 residues long, counting both termini. CDR3 loop: CASSAGQAL.

The chain is built from TRBV27 and TRBJ2-4, with 11 bases aligning to TRBD1. V gave up 5 bases and J gave up 7 bases; unmatched junction bases: 13. The V gene's germline CDR1 is MNHEY and CDR2 SMNVEV (reference sequence). This CDR3 spans 17 amino acids. CDR3 region: CASSRAGQGALVNIQYF. The DNA of the CDR3 is TGTGCCAGCAGTCGGGCAGGACAGGGGGCTCTCGTTAACATTCAGTACTTC.

In DNA, the CDR3 is TGTGCCAGCTCACTTACTCAGGGGAACTCCTACGAGCAGTACTTC. Amino acids: CASSLTQGNSYEQYF. The chain links TRBV18 to TRBJ2-7; D might be TRBD1 (6 bases). The V end was cut by 4 bases, the J end by 0 bases, with 13 bases between. This CDR3 has 15 amino acids. Germline V lookup: CDR1 KGHSH, CDR2 LQKENI.

The V call is TRBV19, the J call TRBJ1-5; D not certain. The CDR3 runs to 16 residues. V lost 4 bases, J lost 0 bases, and 13 bases lay in between. From germline, CDR1 is LNHDA and CDR2 SQIVND (reference sequence). The CDR3 sequence: CASSTLAGGSNQPQHF. CDR3 in DNA: TGTGCCAGTAGTACCCTGGCGGGCGGTAGCAATCAGCCCCAGCATTTT.

The chain recombines TRBV9 with TRBJ1-5; D is ambiguous. Per germline, CDR1 SGDLS and CDR2 YYNGEE. Trimming took 0 bases from V and 6 from J, leaving 13 bases between them. This CDR3 has 15 amino acids. Here the CDR3 DNA reads TGTGCCAGCAGCGTAGATGGAGGGCCAGGTCAGCCCCAGCATTTT. The encoded protein is CASSVDGGPGQPQHF.

The rearrangement uses TRBV12-5 and TRBJ1-5, with 8 bases aligning to TRBD1. The CDR3 covers 13 residues. Per the germline V gene, CDR1 is LGHNT and CDR2 is FRNRAP. J lost 4 bases, V lost 4 bases, and 0 bases had no gene match. The chain's CDR3 is CASGWTGNQPQHF. The DNA of the CDR3 is TGTGCTAGTGGTTGGACAGGGAATCAGCCCCAGCATTTT. Variable domain in full (rest from reference TRBV12-5 and TRBJ1-5): DARVTQTPRHKVTEMGQEVTMRCQPILGHNTVFWYRQTMMQGLELLAYFRNRAPLDDSGMPKDRFSAEMPDATLATLKIQPSEPRDSAVYFCASGWTGNQPQHFGDGTRLSIL.

The chain's CDR3 is CASSQGQLSGYTF. In DNA, the CDR3 is TGTGCCAGCAGCCAGGGACAGTTGAGTGGCTACACCTTC. The chain joins TRBV7-9 to TRBJ1-2, with TRBD1 matching over 7 bases. From germline, CDR1 is SEHNR and CDR2 FQNEAQ (reference sequence). Trimming cost V 5 bases and J 7 bases; bases outside gene matches: 7. The CDR3 runs 13 residues. Looking up the rest from reference TRBV7-9 and TRBJ1-2 gives the full variable domain: DTGVSQNPRHKITKRGQNVTFRCDPISEHNRLYWYRQTLGQGPEFLTYFQNEAQLEKSRLLSDRFSAERPKGSFSTLEIQRTEQGDSAMYLCASSQGQLSGYTFGSGTRLTVV.

The chain links TRBV6-2 or TRBV6-3 to TRBJ1-2; D is ambiguous. The V gene lost 4 bases and the J gene lost 8 bases, with 11 bases spanning the gap. Germline CDR1 and CDR2: MNHEY and SVGEGT. The CDR3 runs to 12 residues. In nucleotides, the CDR3 is TGTGCCAGCAGTTTCGCCGGCAGGGGCTACACCTTC. This translates into CASSFAGRGYTF.

In this sample, this clone turned up a few times. The rearrangement links TRBV5-1 to TRBJ1-2, with 7 bases aligning to TRBD1. The CDR3 runs 13 residues. Germline loops: CDR1 SGHRS, CDR2 YFSETQ. Losses at the gene ends were 2 bases for V and 8 bases for J; bases not matched to a gene: 6. CDR3 coding DNA: TGCGCCAGCAGCTTCGAAGGGGGCGAAGGCTACACCTTC. Amino acids: CASSFEGGEGYTF.

The rearrangement uses TRBV7-3 and TRBJ2-1; 7 bases line up with TRBD2. CDR1 and CDR2 from the germline V gene are SGHTA and FQGTGA. V was clipped by 5 bases and J by 8 bases; unmatched bases: 6. This CDR3 has 13 amino acids. CDR3 DNA sequence: TGTGCCAGCAGCCAGACTAGCACACATGAGCAGTTCTTC. Translated, it gives CASSQTSTHEQFF. The complete variable domain, with remaining parts taken from reference TRBV7-3 and TRBJ2-1, reads GAGVSQTPSNKVTEKGKYVELRCDPISGHTALYWYRQSLGQGPEFLIYFQGTGAADDSGLPNDRFFAVRPEGSVSTLKIQRTERGDSAVYLCASSQTSTHEQFFGPGTRLTVL.